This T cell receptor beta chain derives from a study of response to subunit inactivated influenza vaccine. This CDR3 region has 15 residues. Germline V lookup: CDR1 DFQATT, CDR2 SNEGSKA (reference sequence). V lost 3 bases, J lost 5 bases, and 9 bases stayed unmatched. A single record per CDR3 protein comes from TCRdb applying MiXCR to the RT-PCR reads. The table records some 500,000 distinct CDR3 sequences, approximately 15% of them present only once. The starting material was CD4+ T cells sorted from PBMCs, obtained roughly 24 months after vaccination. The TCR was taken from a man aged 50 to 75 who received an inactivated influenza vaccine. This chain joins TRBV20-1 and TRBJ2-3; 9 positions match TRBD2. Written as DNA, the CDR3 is TGCAGTGCTAGGCCAGGAGCGGGGGGACTAGATACGCAGTATTTT. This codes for CSARPGAGGLDTQYF.